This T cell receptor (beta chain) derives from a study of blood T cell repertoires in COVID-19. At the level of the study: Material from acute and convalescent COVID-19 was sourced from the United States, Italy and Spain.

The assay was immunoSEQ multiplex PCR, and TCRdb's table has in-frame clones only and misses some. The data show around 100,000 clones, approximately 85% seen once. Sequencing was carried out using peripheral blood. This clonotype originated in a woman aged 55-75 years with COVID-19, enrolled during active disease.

CDR3 sequence: CAIGQAARQPQHF. For the CDR3, the DNA is TGTGCCATCGGACAGGCCGCGAGACAGCCCCAGCATTTT. V is TRBV6-6 and J is TRBJ1-5, with 7 nucleotides matching TRBD1. Germline V gene data show CDR1 as MNHNY and CDR2 as SVGAGI (reference sequence). The CDR3 runs to 13 residues. V was pared by 10 bases and J by 7 bases, with 10 bases of the junction left unmatched.